The 4 T cell receptor beta chains given below trace back to one sample, sequenced in a study of regulatory T cells in long-lasting Graves disease. Time point specified: newly diagnosed GD, antithyroid drugs for less than 3 months. From PBMCs, RNA was extracted and then used to make the TCR library. Construction of TCR beta libraries relied on iRepertoire HTBI primers and on Arm-PCR targeting CDR3 regions. TCRdb fed the multiplex PCR reads into MiXCR, producing one record per CDR3 protein. The profile shows 440,000 or so distinct CDR3 sequences, about 15% of them singletons. This sample also appeared in a second study, on T cells in Graves' hyperthyroidism and ophthalmopathy.

Specimen: peripheral blood mononuclear cells (PBMCs), collected at new diagnosis, from a patient treated with antithyroid drugs. The receptor set was obtained from a woman aged 25 to 39 with Graves disease.

The V and J genes are TRBV15 and TRBJ2-1; D not certain. The V gene's germline CDR1 is LNHNV and CDR2 YYDKDF (reference sequence). CDR3 length equals 13 residues. V lost 0 bases and J 4 bases, leaving 4 bases between the germline ends. DNA for the CDR3: TGTGCCACCAGCAGAGATAGTTACAATGAGCAGTTCTTC. This sequence encodes CATSRDSYNEQFF.

This clonotype was counted a few times. This rearrangement joins TRBV19 to TRBJ1-1, with unresolved D. CDR1 LNHDA and CDR2 SQIVND come from the germline V gene (reference sequence). The CDR3 has 15 amino acids. The V end was cut by 5 bases, the J end by 4 bases, with 17 bases between. The CDR3 sequence is CASSAGWGKITEAFF. In DNA form, the CDR3 reads TGTGCCAGTAGTGCCGGGTGGGGAAAGATCACTGAAGCTTTCTTT.

This clonotype was recorded at least ten times. This chain's CDR3 is CASSPPGIGSEQYF. For the CDR3, the DNA is TGTGCCAGCAGCCCACCGGGAATTGGGAGCGAGCAGTACTTC. V usage is TRBV7-9 and J usage is TRBJ2-7, with D possibly TRBD2 on 5 matching bases. The V end lost 5 bases, the J end lost 6 bases, and 17 bases lay between the germline ends. The germline V gene encodes CDR1 SEHNR and CDR2 FQNEAQ (reference sequence). This CDR3 is built from 14 residues.

The chain has TRBV20-1 and TRBJ1-5; 8 bases fit TRBD1. The V and J ends lost 0 bases and 9 bases, in that order; junction bases with no gene match: 10. CDR1 and CDR2 (germline): DFQATT, SNEGSKA (reference sequence). The CDR3 is 15 residues long. Here the CDR3 DNA reads TGCAGTGCTAGAGATCCGGACAGGGCCAAGGGGCCCCAGCATTTT. Translated, it gives CSARDPDRAKGPQHF.